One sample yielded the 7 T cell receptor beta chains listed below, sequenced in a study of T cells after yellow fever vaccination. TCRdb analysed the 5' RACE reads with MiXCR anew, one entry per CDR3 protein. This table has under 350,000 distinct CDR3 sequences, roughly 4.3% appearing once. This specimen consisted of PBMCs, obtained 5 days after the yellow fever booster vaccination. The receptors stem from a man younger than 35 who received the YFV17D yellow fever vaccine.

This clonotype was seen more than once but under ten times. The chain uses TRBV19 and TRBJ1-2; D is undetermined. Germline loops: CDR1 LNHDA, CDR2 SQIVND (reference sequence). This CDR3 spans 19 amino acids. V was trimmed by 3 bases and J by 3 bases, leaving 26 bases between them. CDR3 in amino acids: CASSIPRAGRSPRHYGYTF. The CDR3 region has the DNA TGTGCCAGTAGTATTCCCCGAGCCGGACGGAGCCCGCGTCACTATGGCTACACCTTC.

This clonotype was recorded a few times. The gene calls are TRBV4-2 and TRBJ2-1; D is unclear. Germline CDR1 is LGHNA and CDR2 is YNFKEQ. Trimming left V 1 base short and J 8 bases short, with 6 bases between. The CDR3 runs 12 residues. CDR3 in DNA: TGTGCCAGCAGCCAAGGGTGGGATGAGCAGTTCTTC. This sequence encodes CASSQGWDEQFF.

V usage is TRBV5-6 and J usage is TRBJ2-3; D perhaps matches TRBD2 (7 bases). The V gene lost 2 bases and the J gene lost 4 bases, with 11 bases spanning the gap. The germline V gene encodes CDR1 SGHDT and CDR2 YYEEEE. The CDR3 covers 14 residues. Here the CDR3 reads CASSFRGGADTQYF. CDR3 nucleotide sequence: TGTGCCAGCAGCTTTAGGGGGGGTGCAGATACGCAGTATTTT.

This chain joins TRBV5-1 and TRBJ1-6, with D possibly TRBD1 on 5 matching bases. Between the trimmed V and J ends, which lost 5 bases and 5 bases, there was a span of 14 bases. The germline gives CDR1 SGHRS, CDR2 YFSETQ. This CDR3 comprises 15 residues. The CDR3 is CASRPSTDDNSPLHF. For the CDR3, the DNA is TGCGCCAGCAGACCGTCGACAGATGATAATTCACCCCTCCACTTT.

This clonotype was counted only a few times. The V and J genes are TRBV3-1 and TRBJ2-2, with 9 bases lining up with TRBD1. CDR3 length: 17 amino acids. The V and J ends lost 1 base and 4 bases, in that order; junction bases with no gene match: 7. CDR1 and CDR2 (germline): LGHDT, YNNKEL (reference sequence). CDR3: CASSQGGTGRPTGELFF. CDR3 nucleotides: TGTGCCAGCAGCCAAGGCGGGACAGGGAGGCCCACCGGGGAGCTGTTTTTT.

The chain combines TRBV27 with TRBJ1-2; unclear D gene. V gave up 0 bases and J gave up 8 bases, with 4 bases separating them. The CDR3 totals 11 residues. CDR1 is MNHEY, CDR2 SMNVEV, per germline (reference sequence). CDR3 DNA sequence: TGTGCCAGCAGTTTATCTGGCGGCTACACCTTC. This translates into CASSLSGGYTF.

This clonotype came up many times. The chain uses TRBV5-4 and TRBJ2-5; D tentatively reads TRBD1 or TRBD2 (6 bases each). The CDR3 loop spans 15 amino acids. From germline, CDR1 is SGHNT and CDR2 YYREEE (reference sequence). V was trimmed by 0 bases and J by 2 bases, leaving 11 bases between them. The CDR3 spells CASSLVGGGQETQYF. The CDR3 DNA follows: TGTGCCAGCAGCTTGGTGGGGGGCGGGCAAGAGACCCAGTACTTC.